The rows below give T cell receptor beta chains drawn from one sample of a study of cytomegalovirus exposure and HLA in healthy donors. Generated by immunoSEQ multiplex PCR, the TCRdb table keeps only in-frame clones and is missing some. Found here are 160,000 or so clones, 80% to 90% of them singletons; the top ten hold about 11%. Sequencing input: PBMCs. These receptors originate from a man in his fifties in good health and CMV-seropositive. Each CDR3 is given with its conserved first and last residue. A D gene is named only where the DNA matches it firmly. Rows give clone size only sometimes, using once, few, many, or a class for an expanded clone.

clone_size,cdr3_length,d_call,v_call,j_call,cdr3_nt,cdr3_aa
-,15,TRBD2,TRBV28,TRBJ2-7,TGTGCCAGCAGCCCCCTAACTAGCGGCGGCTACGAGCAGTACTTC,CASSPLTSGGYEQYF
-,18,TRBD1,TRBV9,TRBJ1-5,TGTGCCAGCAGCGTAAAAATCGGACAGGGGAACTCTTTTGAGCCCCAGCATTTT,CASSVKIGQGNSFEPQHF
-,13,-,TRBV28,TRBJ2-3,TGTGCCAGCAGGAGGGGGATAGCAGATACGCAGTATTTT,CASRRGIADTQYF
-,16,-,TRBV5-6,TRBJ2-2,TGTGCCAGCAGCTTGGCTTTAGGGGCCAACACCGGGGAGCTGTTTTTT,CASSLALGANTGELFF
-,15,TRBD1,TRBV18,TRBJ1-3,TGTGCCAGCTCTCTCGACAGGGAAATCGGAAACACCATATATTTT,CASSLDREIGNTIYF
-,13,TRBD1,TRBV11-2,TRBJ1-4,TGTGCCGGACAGGGGACGGCAAAGGAAAAACTGTTTTTT,CAGQGTAKEKLFF
-,12,-,TRBV6-6,TRBJ2-5,TGTGCCAGCACTACAACGGGGGAGACCCAGTACTTC,CASTTTGETQYF
-,13,TRBD1,TRBV5-5,TRBJ2-7,TGTGCCAGCAGCTGGGACAGGGGGCGCGAGCAGTACTTC,CASSWDRGREQYF
-,13,-,TRBV7-2,TRBJ1-5,TGTGCCAGCAGCTCGACATCGGCGCAGCCCCAGCATTTT,CASSSTSAQPQHF
-,13,TRBD1,TRBV30,TRBJ1-5,TGTGCTTATCGGACAGGGGGTAATCAGCCCCAGCATTTT,CAYRTGGNQPQHF
-,17,-,TRBV4-3,TRBJ2-7,TGCGCCAGCAGCCAAGATATCCGGTCCCAAGGGGGCTACGAGCAGTACTTC,CASSQDIRSQGGYEQYF
-,14,TRBD2,TRBV29-1,TRBJ2-7,TGCAGCGTTGAGGGACTAGCGGGCGTCTACGAGCAGTACTTC,CSVEGLAGVYEQYF
-,15,TRBD1,TRBV5-4,TRBJ2-7,TGTGCCAGCAGCCTAGGACAGGGATACTCCTACGAGCAGTACTTC,CASSLGQGYSYEQYF
-,15,-,TRBV5-4,TRBJ2-7,TGTGCCAGCAGCTTGGATCGTAGCCTACACTACGAGCAGTACTTC,CASSLDRSLHYEQYF
-,13,-,TRBV2,TRBJ1-1,TGTGCCAGCAGTTTTTTTATGAACACTGAAGCTTTCTTT,CASSFFMNTEAFF
-,16,TRBD1,TRBV6-6,TRBJ2-2,TGTGCCAGCAGCCTGACAGGGTGGTCGAACACCGGGGAGCTGTTTTTT,CASSLTGWSNTGELFF
-,15,-,TRBV7-2,TRBJ1-5,TGTGCCAGCAGCTTAACTGAGAGCGGCAATCAGCCCCAGCATTTT,CASSLTESGNQPQHF
-,12,TRBD1,TRBV19,TRBJ1-2,TGTGCCAGTAGCCCGACAGGGAGTGGCTACACCTTC,CASSPTGSGYTF
-,14,TRBD1,TRBV7-2,TRBJ1-2,TGTGCCAGCAGCTTAGCAGGGGGCGACTATGGCTACACCTTC,CASSLAGGDYGYTF
-,15,-,TRBV28,TRBJ1-1,TGTGCCAGCACCCGGGGAGGTCCTCAGAACACTGAAGCTTTCTTT,CASTRGGPQNTEAFF
-,14,-,TRBV5-1,TRBJ1-4,TGCGCCAGCAGCTTTGAGGGTCGAAATGAAAAACTGTTTTTT,CASSFEGRNEKLFF
-,14,-,TRBV7-2,TRBJ1-2,TGTGCCAGCAGCTCATACAGGGAAAACTATGGCTACACCTTC,CASSSYRENYGYTF
-,14,TRBD1,TRBV6-5,TRBJ1-5,TGTGCCAGCAGTCTCACAGGGGTCAATCAGCCCCAGCATTTT,CASSLTGVNQPQHF
-,15,-,TRBV2,TRBJ1-2,TGTGCCAGCACCGGGGGGCCCACTAACTCCCATGGCTACACCTTC,CASTGGPTNSHGYTF
few,15,TRBD2,TRBV10-3,TRBJ2-5,TGTGCCATCGGCCCCACGACTAGCGGCCAAGAGACCCAGTACTTC,CAIGPTTSGQETQYF
-,13,-,TRBV10-3,TRBJ1-2,TGTGCCATCAGTGGCACTTCAAACTATGGCTACACCTTC,CAISGTSNYGYTF
-,15,TRBD2,TRBV5-5,TRBJ2-2,TGTGCCAGCAGCATGGCGGGGGGTAGTACCGGGGAGCTGTTTTTT,CASSMAGGSTGELFF
-,18,TRBD1,TRBV7-7,TRBJ1-6,TGTGCTAGCAGCTCCCGGGACAGGGCCCGGGGGTATAATTCACCCCTCCACTTT,CASSSRDRARGYNSPLHF
few,14,TRBD2,TRBV28,TRBJ2-7,TGTGCCAGCAGTCAGGGACTAGCCCCCTACGAGCAGTACTTC,CASSQGLAPYEQYF
-,14,TRBD2,TRBV5-1,TRBJ2-1,TGCGCCAGCAGCCTACAGCCGACTAGCGGAGAGCAGTTCTTC,CASSLQPTSGEQFF
-,15,TRBD1,TRBV11-2,TRBJ1-2,TGTGCCAGCAGCTTGGAATCCTCAGGGGGCTATGGCTACACCTTC,CASSLESSGGYGYTF
once,17,TRBD1,TRBV5-1,TRBJ1-1,TGCGCCAGACGGGACAGAAGAACCAGTCCCATGAACACTGAAGCTTTCTTT,CARRDRRTSPMNTEAFF
-,15,TRBD2,TRBV6-1,TRBJ2-2,TGTGCCAGCAGTGGCACTAGCGGGAGTTTGGGGGAGCTGTTTTTT,CASSGTSGSLGELFF
few,14,TRBD1,TRBV5-1,TRBJ2-4,TGCGCCAGCAGTCGCACCGGGACAGAAAACATTCAGTACTTC,CASSRTGTENIQYF
-,12,-,TRBV9,TRBJ2-3,TGTGCCAGCAGCGTATCAGGAGATACGCAGTATTTT,CASSVSGDTQYF
once,13,TRBD1,TRBV5-4,TRBJ2-7,TGTGCCAGCAGCTGGGGACAGGGTGGCGAGCAGTACTTC,CASSWGQGGEQYF
few,14,TRBD1,TRBV6-6,TRBJ2-7,TGTGCCAGCAGTCGGGACAGAAAATCCTACGAGCAGTACTTC,CASSRDRKSYEQYF
-,15,-,TRBV5-4,TRBJ2-5,TGTGCCAGCAGCTTGCTACAGGACCCACGGGAGACCCAGTACTTC,CASSLLQDPRETQYF
once,15,TRBD1,TRBV5-8,TRBJ2-2,TGTGCCAGCAGCTTGAGGGGGCTCGACACCGGGGAGCTGTTTTTT,CASSLRGLDTGELFF
few,17,TRBD2,TRBV19,TRBJ2-3,TGTGCCAGTAGTACCTCTAGCGGGAGGGCCTACGGAGATACGCAGTATTTT,CASSTSSGRAYGDTQYF
-,17,-,TRBV15,TRBJ1-1,TGTGCCACCAGCAGAGGGGATTCCGGGACACTAAACACTGAAGCTTTCTTT,CATSRGDSGTLNTEAFF
-,14,-,TRBV18,TRBJ2-7,TGTGCCAGCTCACCAGGAAGGGGAACCTACGAGCAGTACTTC,CASSPGRGTYEQYF
few,16,TRBD1,TRBV5-1,TRBJ1-4,TGCGCCAGCAGCCCGGGACGGGACAGGTGGAATGAAAAACTGTTTTTT,CASSPGRDRWNEKLFF
few,16,TRBD1,TRBV28,TRBJ2-1,TGTGCCAGCAGCCGGGACAGGGCGCCGTCGTTGGATGAGCAGTTCTTC,CASSRDRAPSLDEQFF